Each of the 16 T cell receptor beta chains below was sequenced from the same sample in a study of response to subunit inactivated influenza vaccine. TCRdb fed the RT-PCR reads into MiXCR, producing one record per CDR3 protein. This repertoire shows about 520,000 distinct CDR3 sequences, approximately 24% found once; its top ten account for around 2%. The specimen was CD4+ T cells sorted from PBMCs, collected 5 to 6 days after vaccination. Receptors originate from a man aged 45-65 years who received an inactivated influenza vaccine.

This rearrangement joins TRBV12-3 or TRBV12-4 to TRBJ1-1, with D unclear. Trimming removed 6 bases at V and 8 bases at J, with 13 bases between. There are 12 residues in the CDR3. The CDR3 DNA sequence: TGTGCCAGCAGCAACTTCAGAGCGGAAGCTTTCTTT. Protein: CASSNFRAEAFF.

This clonotype was seen only a few times. The CDR3 DNA follows: TGCAGTGCCAGGGTAGAAGGAGCCCTCTACAATGAGCAGTTCTTC. Translation gives CSARVEGALYNEQFF. This sequence joins TRBV20-1 and TRBJ2-1, with D possibly matching TRBD1 (5 bases). This CDR3 is built from 15 residues. V lost 6 bases and J 3 bases, leaving 18 bases between the germline ends. CDR1 DFQATT and CDR2 SNEGSKA come from the germline V gene (reference sequence).

This clonotype came up a few times. The chain joins TRBV20-1 to TRBJ2-7, with TRBD1 matching over 12 bases. This CDR3 has 13 residues. Germline lookup yields CDR1 DFQATT and CDR2 SNEGSKA (reference sequence). With V trimmed by 1 base and J by 7 bases, 2 bases remained unmatched. The CDR3 DNA reads TGCAGTGCTAGAGGGGACAGGGGGCTTGAGCAGTACTTC. It translates to CSARGDRGLEQYF.

The chain uses TRBV29-1 and TRBJ2-5; 7 nucleotides match TRBD1. The CDR3 contains 17 residues. CDR1 and CDR2 (germline): SQVTM, ANQGSEA. After removal of 1 base from V and 5 bases from J, the junction contained 16 bases not matched to a gene. The CDR3 loop is CSVEGRSQGDDYETQYF. As DNA, the CDR3 is TGCAGCGTTGAAGGGAGAAGTCAGGGGGATGATTATGAGACCCAGTACTTC.

V gene TRBV4-2 combines with J gene TRBJ2-1, with D perhaps being TRBD1 or TRBD2 (5 bases each). CDR3 length: 15 residues. Germline values: CDR1 LGHNA, CDR2 YNFKEQ. The V gene lost 2 bases and the J gene lost 5 bases, with 13 bases spanning the gap. CDR3 loop: CASSQSLTGHNEQFF. The CDR3 nucleotides read TGTGCCAGCAGCCAAAGCTTAACGGGGCACAATGAGCAGTTCTTC.

The sample holds a few counts of this clonotype. The chain recombines TRBV13 with TRBJ2-7, with 8 bases lining up with TRBD1. Trimming at V came to 5 bases and at J to 6 bases, leaving 12 bases not matched to a gene. The germline V gene has CDR1 PRHDT and CDR2 FYEKMQ (reference sequence). CDR3 length: 15 residues. The CDR3 sequence: CASSADRGGIPEQYF. As DNA, the CDR3 is TGTGCCAGCAGCGCCGACAGGGGTGGAATACCCGAGCAGTACTTC. The full variable domain, in which reference TRBV13 and TRBJ2-7 provide the parts outside the CDR3, is AAGVIQSPRHLIKEKRETATLKCYPIPRHDTVYWYQQGPGQDPQFLISFYEKMQSDKGSIPDRFSAQQFSDYHSELNMSSLELGDSALYFCASSADRGGIPEQYFGPGTRLTVT.

The chain is built from TRBV10-3 and TRBJ2-7; D is undetermined. The V end lost 4 bases, the J end lost 1 base, and 8 bases lay between the germline ends. This CDR3 region has 13 residues. Per the germline V gene, CDR1 is ENHRY and CDR2 is SYGVKD. DNA for the CDR3: TGTGCCATCAGTGTATACTCGTCCTACGAGCAGTACTTC. It translates to CAISVYSSYEQYF.

The rearrangement uses TRBV4-3 and TRBJ1-4; D is perhaps TRBD1 (5 bases). CDR3 size: 15 residues. Trimming stripped 3 bases from V and 5 bases from J, with 13 bases between. The germline V gene encodes CDR1 LGHNA and CDR2 YSLEER. The CDR3, as DNA: TGCGCCAGCAGCCACACAGGCCCCGTAAATGAAAAACTGTTTTTT. Translation: CASSHTGPVNEKLFF.

The chain carries TRBV10-3 and TRBJ2-5, with D unresolved. The germline CDR1 and CDR2 sequences are ENHRY and SYGVKD. V dropped 4 bases and J dropped 0 bases, with 6 bases sitting between them. The length of the CDR3 is 13 residues. The CDR3 is CAISVSNQETQYF. Here the CDR3 DNA reads TGTGCCATCAGTGTCTCCAACCAAGAGACCCAGTACTTC.

This clonotype was counted at least ten times. The rearrangement uses TRBV28 and TRBJ2-1, with TRBD2 matching over 16 bases. Germline CDR1 is MDHEN and CDR2 is SYDVKM. The CDR3 totals 17 residues. V gave up 6 bases and J gave up 8 bases; unmatched junction bases: 10. This chain's CDR3 is CASREGLAGGPSDEQFF. The CDR3 coding sequence is TGTGCCAGCAGGGAGGGACTAGCGGGAGGGCCCTCGGATGAGCAGTTCTTC.

In DNA, the CDR3 is TGTGCCAGCTCATTCGACCTGAACACTGAAGCTTTCTTT. Translated: CASSFDLNTEAFF. This sequence joins TRBV18 and TRBJ1-1; D unresolved. CDR3 length equals 13 residues. The V gene's germline CDR1 is KGHSH and CDR2 LQKENI. Trimming took 5 bases from V and 0 from J, leaving 7 bases between them. Full variable domain (rest looked up from reference TRBV18 and TRBJ1-1): NAGVMQNPRHLVRRRGQEARLRCSPMKGHSHVYWYRQLPEEGLKFMVYLQKENIIDESGMPKERFSAEFPKEGPSILRIQQVVRGDSAAYFCASSFDLNTEAFFGQGTRLTVV.

In DNA form, the CDR3 reads TGCAGTGCTTTGGAGGGCCGCCCCTACAATGAGCAGTTCTTC. Its protein is CSALEGRPYNEQFF. V gene TRBV20-1 combines with J gene TRBJ2-1; D might be TRBD2 (6 bases). The CDR3 is made up of 14 amino acids. Germline values: CDR1 DFQATT, CDR2 SNEGSKA (reference sequence). V was pared by 5 bases and J by 2 bases, with 13 bases between.

This chain's CDR3 is CASSIVGGSLNTEAFF. CDR3 DNA: TGTGCCAGTAGTATAGTAGGGGGTTCCTTGAACACTGAAGCTTTCTTT. J is TRBJ1-1 and V is TRBV19; D perhaps matches TRBD1 (6 bases). This CDR3 has 16 amino acids. Germline-derived CDR1 and CDR2 are LNHDA and SQIVND (reference sequence). V was pared by 1 base and J by 0 bases, with 12 bases between.

The chain carries TRBV9 and TRBJ2-3; 8 bases fit TRBD2. V was clipped by 0 bases and J by 5 bases; unmatched bases: 5. Germline values: CDR1 SGDLS, CDR2 YYNGEE. The CDR3 spans 15 residues. The CDR3 sequence: CASSVESGSGDTQYF. In DNA, the CDR3 is TGTGCCAGCAGCGTAGAAAGCGGGAGTGGAGATACGCAGTATTTT.

A few counts support this clonotype. The chain couples TRBV20-1 to TRBJ2-7; 12 bases line up with TRBD2. The trim removed 3 bases at V and 1 base at J, leaving 4 bases unmatched. CDR3 length equals 15 residues. Germline V gene data show CDR1 as DFQATT and CDR2 as SNEGSKA (reference sequence). In DNA, the CDR3 is TGCAGTGCTAGCGCCGGGACTAGCGGGTCCTACGAGCAGTACTTC. Its protein product is CSASAGTSGSYEQYF.

The genes are TRBV28 and TRBJ2-7, with 8 nucleotides matching TRBD2. CDR1 and CDR2 from the germline V gene are MDHEN and SYDVKM. The CDR3 runs to 16 residues. Germline trimming cut 2 bases from V and 2 bases from J; bases unmatched to any gene: 8. In nucleotides, the CDR3 is TGTGCCAGCAGTTTAAAGCGGGCGGGAGGTGCCTACGAGCAGTACTTC. Amino acid sequence: CASSLKRAGGAYEQYF.